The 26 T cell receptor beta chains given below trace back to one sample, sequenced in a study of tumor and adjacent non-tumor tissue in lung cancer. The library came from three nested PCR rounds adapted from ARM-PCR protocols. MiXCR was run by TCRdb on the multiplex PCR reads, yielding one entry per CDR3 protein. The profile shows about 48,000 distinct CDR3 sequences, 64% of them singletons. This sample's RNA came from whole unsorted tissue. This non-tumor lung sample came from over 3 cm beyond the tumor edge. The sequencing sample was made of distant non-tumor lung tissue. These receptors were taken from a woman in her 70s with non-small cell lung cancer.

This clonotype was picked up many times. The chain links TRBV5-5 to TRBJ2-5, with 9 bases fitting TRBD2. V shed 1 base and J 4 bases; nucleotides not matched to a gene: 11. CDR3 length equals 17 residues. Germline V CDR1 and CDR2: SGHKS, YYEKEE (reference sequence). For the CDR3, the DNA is TGTGCCAGCAGCTTGTACGGCGGGAGGGCATCAGGAGAGACCCAGTACTTC. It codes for CASSLYGGRASGETQYF.

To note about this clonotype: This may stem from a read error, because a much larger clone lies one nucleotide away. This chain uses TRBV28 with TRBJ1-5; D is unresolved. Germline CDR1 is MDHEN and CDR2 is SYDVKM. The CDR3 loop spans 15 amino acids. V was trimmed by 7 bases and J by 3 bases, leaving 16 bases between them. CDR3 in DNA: TGTGCCAGCATCTTGGCCCAGGCTCCCAATCAGCCCCAGCATTTT. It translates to CASILAQAPNQPQHF. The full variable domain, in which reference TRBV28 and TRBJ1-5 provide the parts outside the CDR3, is DVKVTQSSRYLVKRTGEKVFLECVQDMDHENMFWYRQDPGLGLRLIYFSYDVKMKEKGDIPEGYSVSREKKERFSLILESASTNQTSMYLCASILAQAPNQPQHFGDGTRLSIL.

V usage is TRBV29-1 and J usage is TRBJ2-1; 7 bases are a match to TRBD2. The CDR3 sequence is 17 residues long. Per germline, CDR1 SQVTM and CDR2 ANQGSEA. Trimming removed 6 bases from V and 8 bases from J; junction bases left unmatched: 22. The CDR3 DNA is TGCAGCGTGCCATCCGGGACTAACGGGAGAACGGGCCATGAGCAGTTCTTC. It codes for CSVPSGTNGRTGHEQFF.

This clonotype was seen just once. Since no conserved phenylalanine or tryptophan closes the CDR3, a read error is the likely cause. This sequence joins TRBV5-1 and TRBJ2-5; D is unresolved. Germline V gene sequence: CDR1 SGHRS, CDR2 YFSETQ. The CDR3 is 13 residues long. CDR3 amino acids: CATRVSLEETQYS. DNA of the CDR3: TGTGCCACCAGAGTATCCCTCGAAGAGACCCAGTACTCC.

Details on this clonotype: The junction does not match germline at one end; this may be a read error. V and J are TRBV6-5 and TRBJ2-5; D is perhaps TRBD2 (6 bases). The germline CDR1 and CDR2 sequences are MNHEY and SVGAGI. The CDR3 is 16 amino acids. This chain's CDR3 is CASGYPTGEGQETQYF. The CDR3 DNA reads TGTGCCAGCGGTTACCCGACGGGAGAGGGGCAAGAGACCCAGTACTTC.

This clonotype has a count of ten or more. The CDR3 here is CATSELAGKPQETQYF. CDR3 bases: TGTGCCACCAGTGAGCTAGCGGGGAAGCCCCAAGAGACCCAGTACTTC. The V and J genes are TRBV24-1 and TRBJ2-5; 9 bases map to TRBD2. With V trimmed by 4 bases and J by 1 base, 6 bases remained unmatched. CDR1 and CDR2 from the germline V gene are KGHDR and SFDVKD. This CDR3 is built from 16 residues.

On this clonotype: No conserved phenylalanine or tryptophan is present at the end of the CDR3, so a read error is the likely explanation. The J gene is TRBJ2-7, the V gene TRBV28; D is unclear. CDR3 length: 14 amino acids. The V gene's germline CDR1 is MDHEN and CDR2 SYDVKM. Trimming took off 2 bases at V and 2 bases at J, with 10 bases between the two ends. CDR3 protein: CASSLGTATYEQYL. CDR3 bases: TGTGCCAGCAGTTTAGGCACAGCTACCTACGAGCAGTACTTA.

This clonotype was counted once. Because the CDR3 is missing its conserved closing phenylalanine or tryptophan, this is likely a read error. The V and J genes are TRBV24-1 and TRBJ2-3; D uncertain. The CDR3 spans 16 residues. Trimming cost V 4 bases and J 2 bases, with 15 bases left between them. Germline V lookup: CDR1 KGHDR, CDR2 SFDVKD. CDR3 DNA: TGTGCCACCAGTGAACCTTCTAGGTCGTTCACAGATACGCAGTATGTT. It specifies CATSEPSRSFTDTQYV.

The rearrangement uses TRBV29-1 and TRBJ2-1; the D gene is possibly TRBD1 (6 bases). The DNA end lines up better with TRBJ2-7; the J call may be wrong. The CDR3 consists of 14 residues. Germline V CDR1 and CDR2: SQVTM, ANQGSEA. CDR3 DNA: TGCAGCGTTCGGGATTACAAGGGGGACAATGAGCAGTACTTC. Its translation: CSVRDYKGDNEQYF.

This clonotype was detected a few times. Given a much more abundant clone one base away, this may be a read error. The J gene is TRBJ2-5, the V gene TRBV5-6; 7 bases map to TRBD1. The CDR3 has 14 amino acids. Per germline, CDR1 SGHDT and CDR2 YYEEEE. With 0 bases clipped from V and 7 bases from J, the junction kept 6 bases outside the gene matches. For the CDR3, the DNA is TGTGCCAGCAGCTTGGGAGGGGGCAAGAGGACCCAGTACTTC. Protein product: CASSLGGGKRTQYF.

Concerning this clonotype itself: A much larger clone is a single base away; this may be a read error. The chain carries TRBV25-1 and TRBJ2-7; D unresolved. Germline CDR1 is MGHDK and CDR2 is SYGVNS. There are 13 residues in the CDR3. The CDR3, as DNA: TGTGCCAGCAGTGAATACCACCCCTACGAGCGGTACTTC. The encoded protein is CASSEYHPYERYF.

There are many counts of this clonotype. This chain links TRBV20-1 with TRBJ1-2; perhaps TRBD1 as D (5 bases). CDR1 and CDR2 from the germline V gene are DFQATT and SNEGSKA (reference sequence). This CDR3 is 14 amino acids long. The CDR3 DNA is TGCAGCGGGAAGTATCGTACAGGAGACTATGGCTACACCTTC. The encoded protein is CSGKYRTGDYGYTF.

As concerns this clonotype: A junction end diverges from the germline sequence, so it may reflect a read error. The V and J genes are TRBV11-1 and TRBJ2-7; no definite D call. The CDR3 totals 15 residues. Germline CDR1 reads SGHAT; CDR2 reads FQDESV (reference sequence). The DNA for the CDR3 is TGTGCCAACAGCGATGTGCGGATGTCCTCCTACGAGCAGTACTTC. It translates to CANSDVRMSSYEQYF.

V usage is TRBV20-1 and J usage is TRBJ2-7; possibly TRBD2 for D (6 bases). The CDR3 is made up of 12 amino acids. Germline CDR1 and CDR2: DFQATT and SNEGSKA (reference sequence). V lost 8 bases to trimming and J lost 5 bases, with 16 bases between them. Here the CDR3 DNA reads TGCAGTCTCGGGAGAAGAGAAGACGAGCAGTACTTC. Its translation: CSLGRREDEQYF.

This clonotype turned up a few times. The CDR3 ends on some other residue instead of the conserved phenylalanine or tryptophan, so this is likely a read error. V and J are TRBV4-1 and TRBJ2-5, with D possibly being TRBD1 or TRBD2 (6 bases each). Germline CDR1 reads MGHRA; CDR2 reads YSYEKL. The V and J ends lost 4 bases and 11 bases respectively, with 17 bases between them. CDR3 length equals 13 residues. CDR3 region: CASSPRTMGTQYL. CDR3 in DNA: TGCGCCAGCAGCCCGCGGACTATGGGGACACAGTACCTC.

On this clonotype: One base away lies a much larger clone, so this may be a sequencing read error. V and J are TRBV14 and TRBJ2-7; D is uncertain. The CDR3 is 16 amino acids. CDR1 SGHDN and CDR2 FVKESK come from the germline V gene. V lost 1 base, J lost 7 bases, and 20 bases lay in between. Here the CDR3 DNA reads TGTGCCAGCAGCCAAGGGATAATGGCAGGAGTACGGGAGCAGTACTTC. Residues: CASSQGIMAGVREQYF. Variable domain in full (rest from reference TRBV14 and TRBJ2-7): EAGVTQFPSHSVIEKGQTVTLRCDPISGHDNLYWYRRVMGKEIKFLLHFVKESKQDESGMPNNRFLAERTGGTYSTLKVQPAELEDSGVYFCASSQGIMAGVREQYFGPGTRLTVT.

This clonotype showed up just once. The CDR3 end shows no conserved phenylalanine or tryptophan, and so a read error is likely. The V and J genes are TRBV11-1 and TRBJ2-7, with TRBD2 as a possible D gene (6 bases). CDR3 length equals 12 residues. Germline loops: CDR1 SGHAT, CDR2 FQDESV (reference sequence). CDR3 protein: CVSSSIGREQYL. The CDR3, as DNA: TGTGTCAGCAGCTCGATAGGGAGGGAGCAGTACCTT.

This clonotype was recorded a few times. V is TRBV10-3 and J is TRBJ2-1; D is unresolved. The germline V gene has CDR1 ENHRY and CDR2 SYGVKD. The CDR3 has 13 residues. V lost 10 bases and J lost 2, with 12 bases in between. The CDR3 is CASSEPTYNEQFF. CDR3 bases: TGTGCCAGTAGTGAGCCTACCTACAATGAGCAGTTCTTC.

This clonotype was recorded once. Written as DNA, the CDR3 is TGTGCCATCAGTGATCCCGGCAGGGCGAACACCGGGGGGCTCTTTTTT. It yields the protein CAISDPGRANTGGLFF. This chain connects TRBV10-3 to TRBJ2-2; possible D gene TRBD2, 7 bases. The CDR3 is 16 residues long. V lost 3 bases and J 17 bases, leaving 28 bases between the germline ends. Germline CDR1 and CDR2: ENHRY and SYGVKD.

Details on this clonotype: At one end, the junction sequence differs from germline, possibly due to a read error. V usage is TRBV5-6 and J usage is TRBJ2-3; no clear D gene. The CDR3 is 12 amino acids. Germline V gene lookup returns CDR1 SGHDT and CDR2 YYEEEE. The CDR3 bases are TGTGCCAGCAGCCTCCCCACAGATACGCAGTATTTC. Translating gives CASSLPTDTQYF. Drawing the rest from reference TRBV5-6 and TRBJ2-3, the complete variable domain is DAGVTQSPTHLIKTRGQQVTLRCSPKSGHDTVSWYQQALGQGPQFIFQYYEEEERQRGNFPDRFSGHQFPNYSSELNVNALLLGDSALYLCASSLPTDTQYFGPGTRLTVL.

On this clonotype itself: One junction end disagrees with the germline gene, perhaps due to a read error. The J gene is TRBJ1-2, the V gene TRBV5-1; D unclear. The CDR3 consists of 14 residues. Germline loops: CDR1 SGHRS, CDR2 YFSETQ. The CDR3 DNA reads TGCGCCAGCAGTTTGGTGAGCAGTAACTATGGTTACATCTTC. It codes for CASSLVSSNYGYIF.

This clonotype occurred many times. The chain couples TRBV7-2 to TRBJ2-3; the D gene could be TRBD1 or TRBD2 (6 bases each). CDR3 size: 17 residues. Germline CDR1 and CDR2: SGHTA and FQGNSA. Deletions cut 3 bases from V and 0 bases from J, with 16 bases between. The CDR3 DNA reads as TGTGCCAGCAGCTTCTCACCCGGCGGGACAAGCACAGATACGCAGTATTTT. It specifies CASSFSPGGTSTDTQYF.

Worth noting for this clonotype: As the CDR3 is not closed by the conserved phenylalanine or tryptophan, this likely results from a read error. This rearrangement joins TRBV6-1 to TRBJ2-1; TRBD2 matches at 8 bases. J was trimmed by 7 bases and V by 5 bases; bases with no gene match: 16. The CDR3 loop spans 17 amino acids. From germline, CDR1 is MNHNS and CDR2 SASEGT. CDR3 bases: TGTGCCAGCAGTCCCAATACTGCCGACTCTAGCGGGAATGAGCAGTTCCTC. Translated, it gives CASSPNTADSSGNEQFL.

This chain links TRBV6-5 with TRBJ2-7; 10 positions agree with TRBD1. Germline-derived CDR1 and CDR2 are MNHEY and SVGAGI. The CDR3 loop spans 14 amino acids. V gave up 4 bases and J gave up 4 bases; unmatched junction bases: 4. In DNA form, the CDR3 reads TGTGCCAGCAGTTCCGGGACAGGGGAGTACGAGCAGTACTTC. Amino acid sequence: CASSSGTGEYEQYF.

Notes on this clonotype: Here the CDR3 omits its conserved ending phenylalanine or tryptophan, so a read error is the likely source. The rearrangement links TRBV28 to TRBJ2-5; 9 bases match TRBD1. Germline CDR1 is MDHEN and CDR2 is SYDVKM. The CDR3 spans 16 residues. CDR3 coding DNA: TGCGCCAGCAGCCCCCAACAGGGGGCGGTTTCAGGGACCCAGTACTTA. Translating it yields CASSPQQGAVSGTQYL.

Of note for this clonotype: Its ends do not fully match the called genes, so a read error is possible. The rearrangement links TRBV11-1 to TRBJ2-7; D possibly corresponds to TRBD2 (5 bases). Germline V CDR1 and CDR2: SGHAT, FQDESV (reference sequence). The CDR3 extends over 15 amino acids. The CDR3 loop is CVSSNVRRSSYEQYF. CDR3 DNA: TGTGTCAGCAGCAATGTGCGGAGGTCCTCCTACGAGCAGTACTTC.